Included here is one T cell receptor beta chain sequence, with context. The source of the sample is a study of T cell repertoires in ileal Crohn's disease. Around 0.45 micrograms of biopsy DNA per sample underwent TCRB immunosequencing. TCRdb keeps only in-frame clones here, not all; method: immunoSEQ multiplex PCR. Here the sample spans some 28,000 clones, around three quarters being singletons. V shed 3 bases and J 3 bases; nucleotides not matched to a gene: 3. The germline V gene has CDR1 SGHRS and CDR2 YFSETQ. This CDR3 region has 14 residues. Sequencing was carried out using ileal tissue. J is TRBJ1-1 and V is TRBV5-1, with 9 bases that match TRBD1. The source of this sequence is an adult with Crohn's disease. The chain's CDR3 is CASSSGTGYTEAFF. CDR3 DNA sequence: TGCGCCAGCAGCTCCGGGACAGGGTACACTGAAGCTTTCTTT.